Following are 27 T cell receptor beta chains from one sample sequenced in a study of OX40 agonist ivuxolimab in advanced cancers. Repertoires were generated with immunoSEQ multiplex PCR, while TCRdb's copy carries only in-frame clones and drops some. Here the sample spans approximately 6,000 clones, 81% being singletons. The material sequenced was CD4+ or CD8+ T cells sorted from blood, taken in a trial of the OX40 agonist ivuxolimab. These receptor sequences come from an adult with an advanced solid tumor such as melanoma, head and neck, liver or kidney cancer.

The chain joins TRBV7-2 to TRBJ2-6; tentatively, D is TRBD1 (6 bases). The CDR3 runs 14 residues. Looked up from germline, CDR1 is SGHTA and CDR2 is FQGNSA. V gave up 6 bases and J gave up 1 base, with 7 bases separating them. Written as DNA, the CDR3 is TGTGCCAGCAGTACAGGGTCTGGGGCCAACGTCCTGACTTTC. As protein: CASSTGSGANVLTF.

The V call is TRBV2, the J call TRBJ2-1, with D possibly being TRBD1 (5 bases). Trimming took 7 bases from V and 10 from J, leaving 8 bases between them. CDR1 and CDR2 from the germline V gene are SNHLY and FYNNEI. The CDR3 is 10 amino acids. The CDR3 here is CASTSGEQFF. Written as DNA, the CDR3 is TGTGCCAGCACCTCAGGGGAGCAGTTCTTC.

This rearrangement joins TRBV2 to TRBJ1-5; D may be TRBD1 (6 bases). CDR1 is SNHLY and CDR2 is FYNNEI in the germline V gene. Trimming took 2 bases from V and 5 from J, leaving 16 bases between them. The CDR3 totals 16 residues. Written as DNA, the CDR3 is TGTGCCAGCAGTGAATTTGAAGGGGGTGCCGATCAGCCCCAGCATTTT. Encoded protein: CASSEFEGGADQPQHF.

This clone was counted a single time. V usage is TRBV18 and J usage is TRBJ2-7, with 8 nucleotides matching TRBD1. The V segment lost 0 bases and the J segment 2 bases; nucleotides outside the gene matches: 6. There are 16 residues in the CDR3. Germline loops: CDR1 KGHSH, CDR2 LQKENI. The CDR3 here is CASSPPFGQGAYEQYF. DNA of the CDR3: TGTGCCAGCTCACCACCCTTTGGACAGGGTGCCTACGAGCAGTACTTC. Together with reference TRBV18 and TRBJ2-7, the CDR3 gives the full variable domain: NAGVMQNPRHLVRRRGQEARLRCSPMKGHSHVYWYRQLPEEGLKFMVYLQKENIIDESGMPKERFSAEFPKEGPSILRIQQVVRGDSAAYFCASSPPFGQGAYEQYFGPGTRLTVT.

The V and J genes are TRBV11-2 and TRBJ1-2; D is possibly TRBD1 (5 bases). The germline V gene has CDR1 SGHAT and CDR2 FQNNGV. CDR3 length equals 16 residues. With 1 base removed from V and 3 bases from J, the gap between germline ends came to 15 bases. The CDR3: CASSLGPGAGDYGYTF. In nucleotides, the CDR3 is TGTGCCAGCAGCTTAGGACCGGGAGCGGGGGACTATGGCTACACCTTC.

The V call is TRBV6-5, the J call TRBJ2-7, with a weak D call TRBD1 (6 bases). This CDR3 has 13 residues. Trimming took 6 bases from V and 3 from J, leaving 12 bases between them. CDR1 and CDR2 from the germline V gene are MNHEY and SVGAGI. The CDR3 protein is CASRPGQRYEQYF. The CDR3 DNA is TGTGCCAGCAGACCCGGACAGCGCTACGAGCAGTACTTC.

The chain is built from TRBV27 and TRBJ2-7, with D tentatively TRBD2 (5 bases). The V end was cut by 4 bases, the J end by 3 bases, with 10 bases between. Germline V gene data show CDR1 as MNHEY and CDR2 as SMNVEV (reference sequence). The CDR3 has 13 amino acids. The DNA of the CDR3 is TGTGCCAGCAGTTCGGGGTCGCTCTACGAGCAGTACTTC. The encoded protein is CASSSGSLYEQYF.

The CDR3 nucleotides read TGTGCCAGCAGTGCCTGGGCGGGAGGGGCAGATACGCAGTATTTT. As protein: CASSAWAGGADTQYF. The V gene is TRBV6-4, the J gene TRBJ2-3, with 9 bases aligning to TRBD2. Germline CDR1 reads MRHNA; CDR2 reads SNTAGT. J lost 4 bases, V lost 4 bases, and 6 bases had no gene match. This CDR3 spans 15 amino acids.

The V call is TRBV27, the J call TRBJ2-1; TRBD2 agrees at 10 bases. The germline gives CDR1 MNHEY, CDR2 SMNVEV (reference sequence). There are 13 residues in the CDR3. With 2 bases clipped from V and 8 bases from J, the junction kept 0 bases outside the gene matches. The CDR3 protein is CASSLTSGDEQFF. In DNA, the CDR3 is TGTGCCAGCAGTTTAACTAGCGGGGATGAGCAGTTCTTC.

This clone showed up just a few times. J is TRBJ2-1 and V is TRBV4-2; D may be TRBD2 (5 bases). Trimming took off 0 bases at V and 5 bases at J, with 14 bases between the two ends. The germline CDR1 and CDR2 sequences are LGHNA and YNFKEQ. The CDR3 totals 16 residues. The CDR3: CASSQDRAGGHNEQFF. For the CDR3, the DNA is TGTGCCAGCAGCCAAGATCGGGCGGGTGGTCACAATGAGCAGTTCTTC.

The V and J genes are TRBV30 and TRBJ1-1, with no clear D. Trimming stripped 3 bases from V and 0 bases from J, with 14 bases between. The germline V gene encodes CDR1 GTSNPN and CDR2 SVGIG (reference sequence). The CDR3 sequence is 15 residues long. The DNA of the CDR3 is TGTGCCTGGAGCGGGCGCAAGACGGTGAACACTGAAGCTTTCTTT. Amino acid sequence: CAWSGRKTVNTEAFF.

The CDR3 bases are TGTGCCAGCAGTTACGGGGGGCAGAACACTGAAGCTTTCTTT. Protein product: CASSYGGQNTEAFF. V gene TRBV6-5 combines with J gene TRBJ1-1; TRBD1 might be the D (6 bases). V shed 2 bases and J shed 1 base, with 8 bases lying between them. The V gene's germline CDR1 is MNHEY and CDR2 SVGAGI. This CDR3 has 14 residues.

The genes are TRBV12-5 and TRBJ2-7, with TRBD1 matching over 9 bases. CDR1 is LGHNT and CDR2 is FRNRAP in the germline V gene. The CDR3 sequence is 15 residues long. The V segment lost 5 bases and the J segment 3 bases; nucleotides outside the gene matches: 8. CDR3 sequence reads: CASGTPQGAGYEQYF. The CDR3 region has the DNA TGTGCTAGTGGTACACCACAGGGGGCGGGCTACGAGCAGTACTTC.

The V and J genes are TRBV27 and TRBJ2-3; no clear D. Germline lookup yields CDR1 MNHEY and CDR2 SMNVEV (reference sequence). Trimming shortened V by 5 bases and J by 5 bases, and 11 bases separated the two germline ends. This CDR3 is built from 13 residues. The CDR3 sequence is CASSPTWRDTQYF. DNA for the CDR3: TGTGCCAGCAGTCCTACATGGCGAGATACGCAGTATTTT.

The chain joins TRBV10-3 to TRBJ2-2, with 11 nucleotides matching TRBD2. The V segment lost 7 bases and the J segment 6 bases; nucleotides outside the gene matches: 13. The CDR3 is 17 amino acids. Germline loops: CDR1 ENHRY, CDR2 SYGVKD. CDR3: CAINRDLAGGPAGELFF. The CDR3 region has the DNA TGTGCCATCAACCGTGACTTAGCGGGGGGGCCCGCCGGGGAGCTGTTTTTT.

V is TRBV4-1 and J is TRBJ2-1; TRBD2 aligns across 8 bases. Germline V gene sequence: CDR1 MGHRA, CDR2 YSYEKL. The V and J ends lost 6 bases and 10 bases, in that order; junction bases with no gene match: 17. The CDR3 loop spans 16 amino acids. The DNA for the CDR3 is TGCGCCAGCAGTTTAGCGGGAAGCGGGGCTCAAAGGGAGCAGTTCTTC. It codes for CASSLAGSGAQREQFF.

For the CDR3, the DNA is TGTGCCAGCAGCGTAGAGGGCGCCCAAGAGACCCAGTACTTC. Translated: CASSVEGAQETQYF. The chain is built from TRBV9 and TRBJ2-5; D gene uncertain. The V gene lost 0 bases and the J gene lost 1 base, with 7 bases spanning the gap. The germline V gene has CDR1 SGDLS and CDR2 YYNGEE. The CDR3 totals 14 residues.

In the case of this clone: Other DNA sequences in the sample encode the same CDR3. The V call is TRBV18, the J call TRBJ2-1, with D perhaps matching TRBD1 or TRBD2 (6 bases each). V was shortened by 0 bases and J by 5 bases, with 14 bases between the two germline ends. CDR3 size: 16 residues. Germline loops: CDR1 KGHSH, CDR2 LQKENI. CDR3 in amino acids: CASSPPLTGLHNEQFF. In DNA form, the CDR3 reads TGTGCCAGCTCACCACCCCTGACAGGACTACACAATGAGCAGTTCTTC.

This chain links TRBV10-2 with TRBJ2-7, with 8 bases matching TRBD2. From germline, CDR1 is WSHSY and CDR2 SAAADI. The CDR3 covers 14 residues. The ends lost 7 bases at V and 4 bases at J; junction bases unmatched: 9. This chain's CDR3 is CASTPGLVVYEQYF. DNA for the CDR3: TGCGCCAGCACCCCGGGACTAGTTGTATACGAGCAGTACTTC.

The rearrangement joins TRBV7-9 to TRBJ2-4; 12 nucleotides match TRBD2. The CDR3 totals 15 residues. In germline, CDR1 is SEHNR, CDR2 FQNEAQ (reference sequence). After removal of 1 base from V and 8 bases from J, the junction contained 3 bases not matched to a gene. CDR3 bases: TGTGCCAGCAGCTTAGTGGCTAGCGGGAGGGACATTCAGTACTTC. Protein product: CASSLVASGRDIQYF.

J is TRBJ2-7 and V is TRBV25-1; TRBD2 agrees at 11 bases. Germline lookup yields CDR1 MGHDK and CDR2 SYGVNS. V lost 9 bases and J lost 1; bases outside the gene matches: 5. The CDR3 consists of 14 residues. CDR3 sequence: CASKTSGTSYEQYF. The CDR3 region has the DNA TGTGCCAGTAAGACTAGCGGGACATCCTACGAGCAGTACTTC.

This clone has a handful of counts. The chain combines TRBV5-4 with TRBJ2-1; D ambiguous. Germline-derived CDR1 and CDR2 are SGHNT and YYREEE (reference sequence). The CDR3 is 15 amino acids. V lost 3 bases to trimming and J lost 0 bases, with 10 bases between them. The chain's CDR3 is CASSSRLSSYNEQFF. The CDR3 DNA reads as TGTGCCAGCAGCTCCCGGTTGAGCTCCTACAATGAGCAGTTCTTC.

The CDR3 nucleotides read TGTGCCAGCAGAGGCCTTTCCTACGAGCAGTACTTC. It yields the protein CASRGLSYEQYF. The V call is TRBV27, the J call TRBJ2-7; D gene uncertain. Germline V gives CDR1 MNHEY, CDR2 SMNVEV (reference sequence). V lost 6 bases, J lost 1 base, and 7 bases lay in between. The CDR3 covers 12 residues.

The chain is built from TRBV4-1 and TRBJ2-7; possible D gene TRBD2, 6 bases. The CDR3 totals 15 residues. The germline CDR1 and CDR2 sequences are MGHRA and YSYEKL. The V end lost 4 bases, the J end lost 1 base, and 14 bases lay between the germline ends. Written as DNA, the CDR3 is TGCGCCAGCAGCCCTCAAGCGGGTTTTTCCTACGAGCAGTACTTC. Protein: CASSPQAGFSYEQYF.

The rearrangement links TRBV19 to TRBJ2-2, with D perhaps matching TRBD2 (7 bases). This CDR3 is built from 16 residues. V lost 2 bases, J lost 6 bases, and 16 bases lay in between. Looked up from germline, CDR1 is LNHDA and CDR2 is SQIVND (reference sequence). The CDR3 region has the DNA TGTGCCAGTAGTATACCGAGTTGGGGGGGCTCCGGGGAGCTGTTTTTT. As protein: CASSIPSWGGSGELFF.

The V call is TRBV7-9, the J call TRBJ1-4, with 10 positions matching TRBD1. The V segment lost 4 bases and the J segment 7 bases; nucleotides outside the gene matches: 3. This CDR3 region has 14 residues. Germline CDR1 SEHNR, CDR2 FQNEAQ (reference sequence). The CDR3 bases are TGTGCCAGCAGCTCCCGGACAGGGGGTGAAAAACTGTTTTTT. Its translation is CASSSRTGGEKLFF. The variable domain in full, completed from reference TRBV7-9 and TRBJ1-4, reads DTGVSQNPRHKITKRGQNVTFRCDPISEHNRLYWYRQTLGQGPEFLTYFQNEAQLEKSRLLSDRFSAERPKGSFSTLEIQRTEQGDSAMYLCASSSRTGGEKLFFGSGTQLSVL.

V gene TRBV27 combines with J gene TRBJ1-6; D is uncertain. The CDR3 has 13 amino acids. Germline V gene lookup returns CDR1 MNHEY and CDR2 SMNVEV (reference sequence). The V gene lost 3 bases and the J gene lost 10 bases, with 10 bases spanning the gap. CDR3 coding DNA: TGTGCCAGCAGTTTCAATATCCGGTCACCCCTCCACTTT. Translation: CASSFNIRSPLHF.